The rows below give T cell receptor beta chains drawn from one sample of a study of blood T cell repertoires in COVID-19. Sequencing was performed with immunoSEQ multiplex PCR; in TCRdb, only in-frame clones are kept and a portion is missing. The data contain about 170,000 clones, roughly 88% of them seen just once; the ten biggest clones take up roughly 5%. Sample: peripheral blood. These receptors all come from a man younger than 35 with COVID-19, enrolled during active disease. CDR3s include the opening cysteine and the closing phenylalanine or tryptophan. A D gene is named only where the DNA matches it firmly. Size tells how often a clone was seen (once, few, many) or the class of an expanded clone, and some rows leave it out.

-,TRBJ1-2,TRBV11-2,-,CASSPLRPGFYGYTF,TGTGCCAGCAGCCCTCTCCGGCCAGGGTTCTATGGCTACACCTTC
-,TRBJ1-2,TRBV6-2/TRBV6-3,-,CASSLLSAGGYTF,TGTGCCAGCAGTCTCCTATCGGCAGGAGGCTACACCTTC
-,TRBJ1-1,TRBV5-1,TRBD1,CASGSGTANTEAFF,TGCGCCAGCGGTTCAGGGACAGCGAACACTGAAGCTTTCTTT
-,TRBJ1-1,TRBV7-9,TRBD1,CASSIQGTEAFF,TGTGCCAGCAGCATACAGGGGACTGAAGCTTTCTTT
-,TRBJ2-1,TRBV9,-,CASSVVPGEQFF,TGTGCCAGCAGCGTAGTCCCGGGTGAGCAGTTCTTC
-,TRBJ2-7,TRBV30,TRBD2,CAWESGRGMSEQYF,TGTGCCTGGGAAAGCGGGAGGGGTATGAGCGAGCAGTACTTC
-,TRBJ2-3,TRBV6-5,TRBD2,CASRSGRSDTQYF,TGTGCCAGCAGGAGCGGGAGGTCAGATACGCAGTATTTT
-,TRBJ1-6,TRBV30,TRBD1,CAWTRNRDSRNSPLHF,TGTGCCTGGACCCGGAACCGGGACAGTAGGAATTCACCCCTCCACTTT
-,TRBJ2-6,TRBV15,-,CATSRDRGSGANVLTF,TGTGCCACCAGCAGAGATCGGGGTTCTGGGGCCAACGTCCTGACTTTC
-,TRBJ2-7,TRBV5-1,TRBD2,CASSFGGTDDAGQYF,TGCGCCAGCAGCTTCGGGGGGACTGACGATGCGGGGCAGTACTTC
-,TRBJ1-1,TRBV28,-,CASRRGGPVTEAFF,TGTGCCAGCAGGCGCGGGGGGCCTGTCACTGAAGCTTTCTTT
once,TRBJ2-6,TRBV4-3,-,CASSQSRGSGANVLTF,TGCGCCAGCAGCCAATCCAGGGGCTCTGGGGCCAACGTCCTGACTTTC
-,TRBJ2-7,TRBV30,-,CAWSVLKGREQYF,TGTGCCTGGAGTGTACTGAAGGGGCGCGAGCAGTACTTC
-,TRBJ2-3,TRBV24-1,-,CATSGAAGTDTQYF,TGTGCCACCAGCGGCGCCGCGGGCACAGATACGCAGTATTTT
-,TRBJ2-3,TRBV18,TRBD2,CASSLTLAGAPDTQYF,TGTGCCAGCTCACTAACCCTAGCGGGAGCCCCCGATACGCAGTATTTT
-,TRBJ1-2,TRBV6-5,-,CASREGPTNYGYTF,TGTGCCAGCAGGGAGGGACCGACTAACTATGGCTACACCTTC
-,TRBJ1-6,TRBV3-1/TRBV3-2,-,CASTRGLGNSPLHF,TGTGCCAGCACCAGGGGCCTGGGAAATTCACCCCTCCACTTT
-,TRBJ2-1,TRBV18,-,CASPWGGPPNEQFF,TGTGCCAGCCCTTGGGGAGGCCCCCCCAATGAGCAGTTCTTC
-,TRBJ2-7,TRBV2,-,CASSGRRAYEQYF,TGTGCCAGCAGTGGGCGGAGAGCCTACGAGCAGTACTTC
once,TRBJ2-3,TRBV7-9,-,CASSWNTGRADTQYF,TGTGCCAGCAGCTGGAATACAGGGAGAGCAGATACGCAGTATTTT
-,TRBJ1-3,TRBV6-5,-,CASSQHTGMRNTIYF,TGTGCCAGCAGTCAGCACACAGGGATGCGAAACACCATATATTTT
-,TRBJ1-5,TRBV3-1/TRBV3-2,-,CASSQRSYNQPQHF,TGTGCCAGCAGCCAGCGGAGTTACAATCAGCCCCAGCATTTT
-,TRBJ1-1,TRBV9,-,CASSTLPAGTDEAFF,TGTGCCAGCAGCACCCTCCCCGCGGGGACCGATGAAGCTTTCTTT
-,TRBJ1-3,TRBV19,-,CASSVTGSSGNTIYF,TGTGCCAGTAGTGTTACAGGGAGCTCTGGAAACACCATATATTTT
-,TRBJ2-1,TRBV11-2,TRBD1,CASSLDRGLPVGDNEQFF,TGTGCCAGCAGTTTGGACAGGGGCCTTCCCGTCGGTGACAATGAGCAGTTCTTC
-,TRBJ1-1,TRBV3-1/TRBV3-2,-,CASSQDKQGSTFF,TGTGCCAGCAGCCAAGACAAGCAGGGATCAACTTTCTTT
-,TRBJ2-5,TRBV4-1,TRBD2,CASSALAGGETQYF,TGCGCCAGCAGCGCACTAGCGGGCGGGGAGACCCAGTACTTC